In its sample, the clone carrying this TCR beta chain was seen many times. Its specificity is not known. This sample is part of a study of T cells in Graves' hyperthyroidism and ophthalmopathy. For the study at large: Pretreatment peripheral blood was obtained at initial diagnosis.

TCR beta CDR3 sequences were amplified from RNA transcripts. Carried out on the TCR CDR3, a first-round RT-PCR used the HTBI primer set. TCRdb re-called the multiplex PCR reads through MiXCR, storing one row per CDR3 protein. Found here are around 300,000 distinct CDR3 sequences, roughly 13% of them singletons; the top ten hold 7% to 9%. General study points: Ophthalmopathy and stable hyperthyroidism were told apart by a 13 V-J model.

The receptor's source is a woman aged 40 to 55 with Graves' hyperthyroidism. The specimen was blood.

The chain's CDR3 is CASSTGTGVISGETQYF. CDR3 in DNA: TGTGCCAGTAGTACCGGGACAGGGGTTATTTCGGGAGAGACCCAGTACTTC. The chain combines TRBV19 with TRBJ2-5, with 10 nucleotides matching TRBD1. Germline trimming cut 4 bases from V and 4 bases from J; bases unmatched to any gene: 12. The germline gives CDR1 LNHDA, CDR2 SQIVND (reference sequence). CDR3 length: 17 residues.